This T cell receptor (beta chain) was observed in a study of regulatory T cells in long-lasting Graves disease. Study in general: Those Graves' patients who were newly diagnosed had been on antithyroid drugs under 3 months. Regarding the study as a whole: TCR diversity in persistent Graves' patients was below that of newly diagnosed ones. Whereas 950 to 1,000 public clonotypes were shared by new patients, persistent patients shared more, at around 2,700.

V lost 6 bases to trimming and J lost 9 bases, with 15 bases between them. This CDR3 has 13 residues. CDR1 and CDR2 from the germline V gene are MNHEY and SMNVEV (reference sequence). The time point was: newly diagnosed GD, antithyroid drugs for less than 3 months. PBMC-extracted RNA yielded the TCR library. Roughly 9.3 milliliters of peripheral blood were taken and placed in EDTA tubes. Through Arm-PCR of CDR3 regions and iRepertoire HTBI primers, TCR beta libraries were built. TCRdb re-derived calls from the multiplex PCR reads in MiXCR, one entry per CDR3 protein. The table includes over 200,000 distinct CDR3 sequences, approximately 20% detected once. With respect to this clonotype: What it binds is not known.

This receptor was identified in a female donor with Graves disease. The genes are TRBV27 and TRBJ1-5; unclear D gene. This material consisted of peripheral blood mononuclear cells (PBMCs), taken at new diagnosis, from a patient treated with antithyroid drugs. CDR3 region: CASRGSRKGPQHF. The CDR3 DNA sequence: TGTGCCAGCAGGGGCTCACGAAAGGGGCCCCAGCATTTT.